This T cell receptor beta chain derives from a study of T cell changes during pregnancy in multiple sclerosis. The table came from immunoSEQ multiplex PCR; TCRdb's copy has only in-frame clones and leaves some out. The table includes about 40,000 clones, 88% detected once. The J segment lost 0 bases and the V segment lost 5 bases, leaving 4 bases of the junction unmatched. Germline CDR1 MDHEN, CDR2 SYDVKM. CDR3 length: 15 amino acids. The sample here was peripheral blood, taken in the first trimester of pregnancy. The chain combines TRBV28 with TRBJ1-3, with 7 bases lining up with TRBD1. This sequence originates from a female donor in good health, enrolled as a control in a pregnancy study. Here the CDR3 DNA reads TGTGCCAGCAGTCTGGACAGGCTCTCTGGAAACACCATATATTTT. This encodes CASSLDRLSGNTIYF.